Listed below are T cell receptor beta chains from one sample, sequenced in a study of shared clonotypes between healthy human individuals. The assay was immunoSEQ multiplex PCR, and TCRdb's table has in-frame clones only and misses some. The sample has about 2 million clones, about 94% seen once. Material for sequencing was naive CD8+ T cells sorted from blood. These TCRs come from a man aged 18 to 29 in good health. CDR3s include the opening cysteine and the closing phenylalanine or tryptophan. A D gene is named only where the DNA matches it firmly. Clone size is shown for a subset of rows, as once, few, many or a class of expanded clone.

V: TRBV5-6
J: TRBJ1-1
size: NA
D: TRBD1
CDR3: CASSLDQGEGLNTEAFF
DNA: TGTGCCAGCAGCTTGGATCAGGGGGAGGGCTTGAACACTGAAGCTTTCTTT

V: TRBV27
J: TRBJ2-7
size: NA
D: TRBD1
CDR3: CASSSLQGAPNYEQYF
DNA: TGTGCCAGCAGTTCCCTTCAGGGGGCACCCAACTACGAGCAGTACTTC

V: TRBV10-3
J: TRBJ2-7
size: NA
D: NA
CDR3: CATNGGYEQYF
DNA: TGTGCCACGAACGGAGGGTACGAGCAGTACTTC

V: TRBV19
J: TRBJ2-7
size: NA
D: NA
CDR3: CASSISVRAYEQYF
DNA: TGTGCCAGTAGTATATCTGTGAGGGCCTACGAGCAGTACTTC

V: TRBV30
J: TRBJ2-7
size: NA
D: NA
CDR3: CAWRRDSFEQYF
DNA: TGTGCCTGGAGGAGGGACTCTTTCGAGCAGTACTTC

V: TRBV7-9
J: TRBJ2-5
size: NA
D: TRBD2
CDR3: CASSRLAGIQETQYF
DNA: TGTGCCAGCAGTCGCCTAGCGGGGATTCAAGAGACCCAGTACTTC

V: TRBV11-3
J: TRBJ2-1
size: NA
D: TRBD2
CDR3: CASSVRVKRERDEQFF
DNA: TGTGCCAGCAGCGTCCGTGTTAAGCGGGAGAGGGATGAGCAGTTCTTC

V: TRBV7-8
J: TRBJ2-7
size: NA
D: NA
CDR3: CASSFGQAYEQYF
DNA: TGTGCCAGCAGCTTCGGGCAGGCCTACGAGCAGTACTTC

V: TRBV15
J: TRBJ1-4
size: NA
D: NA
CDR3: CATSRVGGNEKLFF
DNA: TGTGCCACCAGCAGAGTAGGGGGGAATGAAAAACTGTTTTTT

V: TRBV6-5
J: TRBJ2-1
size: NA
D: TRBD2
CDR3: CASSGVAGNNEQFF
DNA: TGTGCCAGCAGCGGGGTAGCGGGGAACAATGAGCAGTTCTTC

V: TRBV4-3
J: TRBJ2-7
size: NA
D: NA
CDR3: CASSPGPSYEQYF
DNA: TGCGCCAGCAGCCCCGGGCCGTCCTACGAGCAGTACTTC

V: TRBV27
J: TRBJ1-1
size: NA
D: NA
CDR3: CASRPPGPNTEAFF
DNA: TGTGCCAGCAGGCCGCCAGGTCCGAACACTGAAGCTTTCTTT

V: TRBV9
J: TRBJ1-6
size: NA
D: NA
CDR3: CASSDSESYNSPLHF
DNA: TGTGCCAGCAGCGACAGTGAGAGCTATAATTCACCCCTCCACTTT

V: TRBV10-3
J: TRBJ2-5
size: once
D: TRBD1
CDR3: CAIRGDRQETQYF
DNA: TGTGCCATCAGAGGGGACAGACAAGAGACCCAGTACTTC

V: TRBV13
J: TRBJ1-1
size: NA
D: TRBD1
CDR3: CASSLGTGNEAFF
DNA: TGTGCCAGCAGCTTAGGGACAGGGAATGAAGCTTTCTTT

V: TRBV19
J: TRBJ2-5
size: NA
D: NA
CDR3: CASSKDREGEETQYF
DNA: TGTGCCAGTAGTAAGGACAGGGAGGGGGAAGAGACCCAGTACTTC

V: TRBV28
J: TRBJ1-5
size: NA
D: NA
CDR3: CASSLRGPLGQPQHF
DNA: TGTGCCAGCAGTTTGAGGGGCCCTTTGGGGCAGCCCCAGCATTTT

V: TRBV28
J: TRBJ1-5
size: NA
D: NA
CDR3: CASSSALDPPDQPQHF
DNA: TGTGCCAGCAGTTCCGCCTTGGACCCCCCTGACCAGCCCCAGCATTTT

V: TRBV7-9
J: TRBJ1-1
size: once
D: TRBD1
CDR3: CASRFSPGTGNTEAFF
DNA: TGTGCCAGCAGATTTAGTCCCGGGACAGGGAACACTGAAGCTTTCTTT

V: TRBV5-6
J: TRBJ1-6
size: NA
D: NA
CDR3: CASSLGVIGSPLHF
DNA: TGTGCCAGCAGCTTGGGGGTTATAGGATCACCCCTCCACTTT

V: TRBV1
J: TRBJ2-5
size: NA
D: NA
CDR3: CTSSQDLVTAKETQYF
DNA: TGCACCAGCAGCCAAGATCTTGTGACGGCCAAAGAGACCCAGTACTTC

V: TRBV7-8
J: TRBJ2-3
size: NA
D: NA
CDR3: CASSLGQGITDTQYF
DNA: TGTGCCAGCAGCTTAGGCCAGGGGATCACAGATACGCAGTATTTT

V: TRBV6-6
J: TRBJ2-7
size: NA
D: TRBD1
CDR3: CASSYSGQGHEQYF
DNA: TGTGCCAGCAGTTACTCGGGACAGGGGCACGAGCAGTACTTC

V: TRBV7-9
J: TRBJ2-1
size: NA
D: TRBD1
CDR3: CASSPSPGQGVHEQFF
DNA: TGTGCCAGCAGCCCCTCACCGGGACAGGGGGTTCATGAGCAGTTCTTC

V: TRBV4-1
J: TRBJ2-7
size: NA
D: NA
CDR3: CASSQQGLLYEQYF
DNA: TGCGCCAGCAGCCAACAGGGACTCCTCTACGAGCAGTACTTC

V: TRBV5-1
J: TRBJ2-2
size: NA
D: NA
CDR3: CASSFHGAGELFF
DNA: TGCGCCAGCAGCTTCCACGGGGCCGGGGAGCTGTTTTTT

V: TRBV28
J: TRBJ2-3
size: NA
D: TRBD2
CDR3: CASSLGPSAGTDTQYF
DNA: TGTGCCAGCAGTTTAGGACCTTCAGCGGGGACAGATACGCAGTATTTT

V: TRBV7-2
J: TRBJ1-1
size: NA
D: NA
CDR3: CASSLTDNTEAFF
DNA: TGTGCCAGCAGCTTGACAGATAACACTGAAGCTTTCTTT

V: TRBV10-1
J: TRBJ2-3
size: NA
D: TRBD2
CDR3: CASSESLAASDTQYF
DNA: TGCGCCAGCAGTGAGTCGCTAGCGGCCTCAGATACGCAGTATTTT

V: TRBV13
J: TRBJ2-3
size: NA
D: NA
CDR3: CASSLEGAPDTQYF
DNA: TGTGCCAGCAGCTTAGAAGGGGCCCCAGATACGCAGTATTTT

V: TRBV4-1
J: TRBJ1-2
size: NA
D: NA
CDR3: CASSQGASNYGHTF
DNA: TGCGCCAGCAGCCAAGGTGCCAGTAACTATGGCCACACCTTC

V: TRBV23-1
J: TRBJ2-5
size: NA
D: NA
CDR3: CASSQCLVRETQYF
DNA: TGCGCCAGCAGTCAATGCCTGGTCCGCGAGACCCAGTACTTC

V: TRBV9
J: TRBJ2-6
size: NA
D: NA
CDR3: CASSDRDNPPGANVLTF
DNA: TGTGCCAGCAGCGACCGGGACAACCCCCCTGGGGCCAACGTCCTGACTTTC

V: TRBV28
J: TRBJ1-4
size: once
D: TRBD1
CDR3: CASSLRWDRTPGRTNEKLFF
DNA: TGTGCCAGCAGTTTGAGATGGGACAGGACCCCAGGGAGAACTAATGAAAAACTGTTTTTT

V: TRBV2
J: TRBJ2-2
size: NA
D: NA
CDR3: CASSVVWGENTGELFF
DNA: TGTGCCAGCAGTGTTGTGTGGGGCGAGAACACCGGGGAGCTGTTTTTT

V: TRBV5-4
J: TRBJ2-7
size: NA
D: TRBD1
CDR3: CASSSGDRLTYEQYF
DNA: TGTGCCAGCAGCTCGGGGGACAGGTTGACCTACGAGCAGTACTTC

V: TRBV27
J: TRBJ2-7
size: NA
D: TRBD2
CDR3: CASSYSGGSSYEQYF
DNA: TGTGCCAGCAGTTACTCCGGGGGGAGCTCCTACGAGCAGTACTTC

V: TRBV6-5
J: TRBJ2-5
size: NA
D: TRBD2
CDR3: CASSYAGTTQHF
DNA: TGTGCCAGCAGTTACGCCGGGACTACCCAACACTTC

V: TRBV19
J: TRBJ2-3
size: NA
D: NA
CDR3: CASSIDRLGLSTDTQYF
DNA: TGTGCCAGTAGTATAGACAGACTAGGCCTTAGCACAGATACGCAGTATTTT

V: TRBV19
J: TRBJ2-7
size: NA
D: NA
CDR3: CASSPSAGTFEQYF
DNA: TGTGCCAGTAGCCCTTCGGCAGGGACTTTCGAGCAGTACTTC